The 29 T cell receptor beta chains in this list originate from one sample, sequenced in a study of T cell responses to AZD1222 COVID-19 vaccine. The data were produced by immunoSEQ multiplex PCR, yet TCRdb's version contains in-frame clones alone and is incomplete. The table has over 60,000 clones, around nine tenths seen once. The sample in question was peripheral blood, obtained on day 0 of AZD1222 vaccination. The receptor source for this set is an adult in good health.

The CDR3 coding sequence is TGCGCCAGCAGCTTGCGGCCAGGGGAAGGGAACACTGAAGCTTTCTTT. Its translation is CASSLRPGEGNTEAFF. The chain joins TRBV5-1 to TRBJ1-1; weak D call: TRBD1 (6 bases). The germline CDR1 and CDR2 sequences are SGHRS and YFSETQ. The V and J ends lost 1 base and 1 base respectively, with 14 bases between them. The CDR3 consists of 16 residues.

The CDR3, as DNA: TGTGCCTGGAGTCCTGCTCCGGACGGGGAGACCCAGTACTTC. This codes for CAWSPAPDGETQYF. The J gene is TRBJ2-5, the V gene TRBV30; D is ambiguous. The CDR3 is 14 amino acids. Per the germline V gene, CDR1 is GTSNPN and CDR2 is SVGIG (reference sequence). V lost 2 bases and J 5 bases, leaving 15 bases between the germline ends. Full variable domain (rest looked up from reference TRBV30 and TRBJ2-5): SQTIHQWPATLVQPVGSPLSLECTVEGTSNPNLYWYRQAAGRGLQLLFYSVGIGQISSEVPQNLSASRPQDRQFILSSKKLLLSDSGFYLCAWSPAPDGETQYFGPGTRLLVL.

The J gene is TRBJ2-2, the V gene TRBV5-1; perhaps D is TRBD1 or TRBD2 (5 bases each). The CDR3 contains 16 residues. V was pared by 2 bases and J by 1 base, with 12 bases between. Germline-derived CDR1 and CDR2 are SGHRS and YFSETQ. CDR3 nucleotide sequence: TGCGCCAGCAGCTTCACCGGGACCATGAACACCGGGGAGCTGTTTTTT. It is translated as CASSFTGTMNTGELFF.

The chain couples TRBV12-3 or TRBV12-4 to TRBJ2-3; no clear D gene. This CDR3 comprises 13 residues. Trimming took 1 base from V and 11 from J, leaving 13 bases between them. CDR3 sequence: CASSLVAFPRQYF. The CDR3 coding sequence is TGTGCCAGCAGTTTAGTTGCGTTCCCTAGGCAGTATTTT.

This clone was observed a single time. The chain has TRBV25-1 and TRBJ1-2, with D possibly matching TRBD1 (6 bases). Germline V gene data show CDR1 as MGHDK and CDR2 as SYGVNS. The V end lost 6 bases, the J end lost 5 bases, and 16 bases lay between the germline ends. CDR3 length equals 14 residues. CDR3 in amino acids: CASRSNRVGYGYTF. The CDR3 nucleotides read TGTGCCAGCAGATCAAACAGGGTGGGGTATGGCTACACCTTC.

V gene TRBV21-1 combines with J gene TRBJ1-4; whether TRBD1, the table's D call, matches the DNA was not checked. TRBV21-1 is an annotated pseudogene. The CDR3 runs 16 residues. The CDR3 reads CASTQLRTGRSEKLFF. DNA of the CDR3: TGTGCCAGCACTCAACTTAGGACAGGGCGGAGTGAAAAACTGTTTTTT.

The chain has TRBV6-5 and TRBJ2-1; 7 nucleotides match TRBD1. In germline, CDR1 is MNHEY, CDR2 SVGAGI. The CDR3 runs 13 residues. V dropped 6 bases and J dropped 8; count of bases not matched to a gene: 7. DNA of the CDR3: TGTGCCAGCAGAGACAGGGTGTCTGATGAGCAGTTCTTC. It translates to CASRDRVSDEQFF.

The chain couples TRBV9 to TRBJ1-1; D might be TRBD1 (6 bases). The germline gives CDR1 SGDLS, CDR2 YYNGEE. Trimming took off 0 bases at V and 10 bases at J, with 16 bases between the two ends. This CDR3 comprises 14 residues. CDR3 region: CASSVAPRGHGAFF. CDR3 nucleotide sequence: TGTGCCAGCAGCGTAGCTCCTCGGGGACACGGAGCTTTCTTT.

The chain couples TRBV6-5 to TRBJ1-2, with 11 bases aligning to TRBD1. This CDR3 spans 13 amino acids. Germline V gives CDR1 MNHEY, CDR2 SVGAGI. The V and J ends lost 6 bases and 8 bases, in that order; junction bases with no gene match: 5. DNA for the CDR3: TGTGCCAGCAGAGGACAGGGGGCGCGAGGCTACACCTTC. Protein product: CASRGQGARGYTF.

The genes are TRBV20-1 and TRBJ2-3; D gene ambiguous. CDR1 DFQATT and CDR2 SNEGSKA come from the germline V gene (reference sequence). Trimming shortened V by 3 bases and J by 3 bases, and 4 bases separated the two germline ends. The CDR3 is 11 residues long. The CDR3 spells CSARSTDTQYF. The CDR3 DNA reads TGCAGTGCTAGGAGTACAGATACGCAGTATTTT.

This chain uses TRBV6-2 or TRBV6-3 with TRBJ1-1; 8 positions agree with TRBD1. V lost 2 bases to trimming and J lost 2 bases; unmatched junction nucleotides: 1. Germline CDR1 reads MNHEY; CDR2 reads SVGEGT. The CDR3 covers 14 residues. As DNA, the CDR3 is TGTGCCAGCAGTTACCAGGGGGCAAACACTGAAGCTTTCTTT. Protein sequence: CASSYQGANTEAFF.

This clone was counted once. The chain is built from TRBV5-1 and TRBJ1-4; 8 nucleotides match TRBD1. The CDR3 runs to 15 residues. Looked up from germline, CDR1 is SGHRS and CDR2 is YFSETQ. V trimming: 3 bases; J trimming: 8 bases; junction bases outside the gene matches: 9. CDR3 protein: CASSSSRGQGEKLFF. The CDR3 DNA reads as TGCGCCAGCAGCTCCAGCAGGGGGCAAGGCGAAAAACTGTTTTTT.

This chain connects TRBV7-9 to TRBJ1-2; D possibly corresponds to TRBD1 (5 bases). V was trimmed by 0 bases and J by 8 bases, leaving 19 bases between them. The germline CDR1 and CDR2 sequences are SEHNR and FQNEAQ (reference sequence). The CDR3 sequence is 16 residues long. The DNA for the CDR3 is TGTGCCAGCAGCTTAGCGCTGTTGGCGGGGCTTAAAGGCTACACCTTC. Residues: CASSLALLAGLKGYTF.

The CDR3 DNA sequence: TGTGCCAGCAGTTGGACTGGGACCAATGAAAAACTGTTTTTT. Residues: CASSWTGTNEKLFF. The chain recombines TRBV27 with TRBJ1-4, with a possible D match to TRBD1 (5 bases). Looked up from germline, CDR1 is MNHEY and CDR2 is SMNVEV (reference sequence). Trimming pared 4 bases from V and 5 bases from J, leaving 11 bases between. This CDR3 is built from 14 residues.

This clone was counted once. The J gene is TRBJ2-1, the V gene TRBV14, with 15 positions matching TRBD2. This CDR3 is built from 19 residues. The V and J ends lost 0 bases and 2 bases, in that order; junction bases with no gene match: 5. The germline gives CDR1 SGHDN, CDR2 FVKESK. The CDR3 here is CASSQDRTSGGAAYNEQFF. The CDR3 bases are TGTGCCAGCAGCCAAGATAGGACTAGCGGGGGGGCCGCCTACAATGAGCAGTTCTTC.

The chain is built from TRBV4-1 and TRBJ1-1; D possibly corresponds to TRBD1 (6 bases). The CDR3 length is 15 residues. Germline CDR1 MGHRA, CDR2 YSYEKL. Trimming took 0 bases from V and 3 from J, leaving 11 bases between them. CDR3 loop: CASSQEWGADTEAFF. Here the CDR3 DNA reads TGCGCCAGCAGCCAAGAATGGGGGGCAGACACTGAAGCTTTCTTT.

The gene calls are TRBV12-3 or TRBV12-4 and TRBJ2-2, with unresolved D. The CDR3 totals 13 residues. Trimming pared 3 bases from V and 5 bases from J, leaving 7 bases between. The CDR3, as DNA: TGTGCCAGCAGTTTCGGGTGGACCGGGGAGCTGTTTTTT. Translated: CASSFGWTGELFF.

The chain recombines TRBV6-5 with TRBJ2-1, with TRBD1 identical over 10 bases. Germline CDR1 is MNHEY and CDR2 is SVGAGI. CDR3 length: 16 amino acids. Trimming took 2 bases from V and 4 from J; bases not matched to a gene: 5. The CDR3 spells CASSYVGTGAYNEQFF. CDR3 nucleotides: TGTGCCAGCAGTTACGTCGGGACAGGGGCTTACAATGAGCAGTTCTTC.

V and J are TRBV10-3 and TRBJ1-4; 8 bases agree with TRBD1. V shed 10 bases and J 7 bases; nucleotides not matched to a gene: 14. Germline CDR1 reads ENHRY; CDR2 reads SYGVKD. The CDR3 is 15 residues long. The CDR3 sequence is CATRGRGPDFEKLFF. The DNA for the CDR3 is TGTGCCACCAGGGGCAGGGGGCCGGACTTTGAAAAACTGTTTTTT.

The CDR3 here is CASSYRGPMNTEAFF. The CDR3 DNA is TGTGCCAGCAGTTACAGGGGCCCCATGAACACTGAAGCTTTCTTT. This chain uses TRBV6-2 or TRBV6-3 with TRBJ1-1, with a tentative D call TRBD1 (5 bases). Germline V CDR1 and CDR2: MNHEY, SVGEGT. V shed 2 bases and J shed 0 bases, with 10 bases lying between them. This CDR3 has 15 amino acids.

For the CDR3, the DNA is TGTGCCAGCACCTTGGACCGTTCACCCCTCCACTTT. Its protein is CASTLDRSPLHF. The V gene is TRBV7-9, the J gene TRBJ1-6; D is undetermined. Trimming took 7 bases from V and 9 from J, leaving 10 bases between them. CDR3 length: 12 amino acids. Germline V gives CDR1 SEHNR, CDR2 FQNEAQ (reference sequence).

The chain uses TRBV27 and TRBJ1-3; D is perhaps TRBD1 (5 bases). V was shortened by 3 bases and J by 2 bases, with 8 bases between the two germline ends. CDR3 length: 14 amino acids. Germline loops: CDR1 MNHEY, CDR2 SMNVEV (reference sequence). CDR3 bases: TGTGCCAGCAGTTTGGGGGGGGCTGGAAACACCATATATTTT. Encoded protein: CASSLGGAGNTIYF.

The chain carries TRBV4-2 and TRBJ2-1; 14 nucleotides line up with TRBD2. This CDR3 region has 17 residues. Germline CDR1 reads LGHNA; CDR2 reads YNFKEQ. Trimming took 3 bases from V and 4 from J; bases not matched to a gene: 5. The CDR3 region is CASSHTGTSGGYNEQFF. The DNA of the CDR3 is TGTGCCAGCAGCCATACCGGGACTAGCGGGGGATACAATGAGCAGTTCTTC.

This clone was seen more than once but under ten times. V and J are TRBV2 and TRBJ1-2, with 10 bases aligning to TRBD1. The CDR3 consists of 15 residues. From germline, CDR1 is SNHLY and CDR2 FYNNEI. The junction had 17 bases not matched to a gene; V was cut back by 11 bases and J by 8 bases. The CDR3 is CAQRGQGKAVSGYTF. CDR3 DNA sequence: TGTGCCCAAAGGGGACAGGGGAAAGCTGTTAGCGGCTACACCTTC. Using reference TRBV2 and TRBJ1-2 for the parts outside the CDR3, the full variable domain is EPEVTQTPSHQVTQMGQEVILRCVPISNHLYFYWYRQILGQKVEFLVSFYNNEISEKSEIFDDQFSVERPDGSNFTLKIRSTKLEDSAMYFCAQRGQGKAVSGYTFGSGTRLTVV.

The rearrangement links TRBV19 to TRBJ2-1; 10 nucleotides match TRBD2. Germline CDR1 is LNHDA and CDR2 is SQIVND (reference sequence). V shed 4 bases and J 7 bases; nucleotides not matched to a gene: 7. This CDR3 contains 15 residues. The CDR3 loop is CASSKTSGPENEQFF. In nucleotides, the CDR3 is TGTGCCAGTAGTAAGACTAGCGGGCCCGAGAATGAGCAGTTCTTC.

The rearrangement joins TRBV12-5 to TRBJ2-7; no firm D call. The CDR3 length is 17 residues. Trimming stripped 0 bases from V and 6 bases from J, with 21 bases between. Germline V gene data show CDR1 as LGHNT and CDR2 as FRNRAP. The CDR3 DNA follows: TGTGCTAGTGGTTTGGTACTCATAGACGAGGATCAACCCGAGCAGTACTTC. It encodes CASGLVLIDEDQPEQYF.

The J gene is TRBJ1-1, the V gene TRBV19; D possibly corresponds to TRBD1 (6 bases). The CDR3 spans 13 residues. V was pared by 2 bases and J by 8 bases, with 12 bases between. The germline CDR1 and CDR2 sequences are LNHDA and SQIVND (reference sequence). For the CDR3, the DNA is TGTGCCAGTAGTATATGGGACGGGACAGAAGCTTTCTTT. Amino acids: CASSIWDGTEAFF.

CDR3 DNA: TGTGCCAGTATCCCGAGGACCTCTTACACTGAAGCTTTCTTT. Protein: CASIPRTSYTEAFF. The chain recombines TRBV19 with TRBJ1-1; D unresolved. Germline-derived CDR1 and CDR2 are LNHDA and SQIVND (reference sequence). The CDR3 length is 14 residues. Trimming removed 7 bases from V and 3 bases from J, with 15 bases in between. The full variable domain, completed using reference TRBV19 and TRBJ1-1, is DGGITQSPKYLFRKEGQNVTLSCEQNLNHDAMYWYRQDPGQGLRLIYYSQIVNDFQKGDIAEGYSVSREKKESFPLTVTSAQKNPTAFYLCASIPRTSYTEAFFGQGTRLTVV.

The J gene is TRBJ1-3, the V gene TRBV11-2; 9 positions agree with TRBD1. The V gene's germline CDR1 is SGHAT and CDR2 FQNNGV. This CDR3 is 15 amino acids long. With 5 bases clipped from V and 0 bases from J, the junction kept 2 bases outside the gene matches. CDR3 loop: CASSRDRASGNTIYF. The CDR3 DNA follows: TGTGCCAGCAGCCGGGACAGGGCCTCTGGAAACACCATATATTTT. Complete variable domain (other parts from reference TRBV11-2 and TRBJ1-3): EAGVAQSPRYKIIEKRQSVAFWCNPISGHATLYWYQQILGQGPKLLIQFQNNGVVDDSQLPKDRFSAERLKGVDSTLKIQPAKLEDSAVYLCASSRDRASGNTIYFGEGSWLTVV.